The clone carrying this T cell receptor (beta chain) occurred a few times. Its antigen is still unknown. The data are from a study of T cells after yellow fever vaccination. On the study more broadly: Fractions of low cell number were prepared using SMART-Seq v4 Ultra Low Input.

Notes on the study in general: Booster samples showed a return of most primary-vaccination clones (about 97% CD4, about 85% CD8). Relatively few clonotypes were ones that appeared in both CD4 and CD8 compartments.

Template-switching 5'RACE yielded the TCR cDNA; a universal primer site and UMIs were added in the process. TCRdb ran MiXCR on the 5' RACE reads and lists one entry per CDR3 protein. The data contain 170,000 or so distinct CDR3 sequences, approximately 6% of them singletons. Trimming took off 0 bases at V and 8 bases at J, with 19 bases between the two ends. The CDR3 spans 16 residues. Per germline, CDR1 LGHNA and CDR2 YSLEER. V gene TRBV4-3 combines with J gene TRBJ1-2; no clear D. The sample consisted of CD4+ T cells sorted from PBMCs, taken on the day of the first yellow fever vaccination. The TCR comes from a man between 18 and 29 years old who received the YFV17D yellow fever vaccine. CDR3 amino acids: CASSQEVLGTAWGYTF. CDR3 DNA: TGCGCCAGCAGCCAAGAGGTATTGGGAACGGCCTGGGGCTACACCTTC.